Listed here are 16 T cell receptor beta chains from one sample, sequenced in a study of OX40 agonist ivuxolimab in advanced cancers. Profiling relied on immunoSEQ multiplex PCR, and the TCRdb table lists in-frame clones only, not all of them. The table shows about 92,000 clones, with approximately 80% occurring only once. The material was CD4+ or CD8+ T cells sorted from blood, obtained in a trial of the OX40 agonist ivuxolimab. The origin of the receptors is an adult with an advanced solid tumor such as melanoma, head and neck, liver or kidney cancer.

This clone was picked up one time. The CDR3 is CASSSWGRGRDEQFF. CDR3 bases: TGTGCCAGCAGTTCATGGGGCCGGGGACGGGATGAGCAGTTCTTC. V and J are TRBV27 and TRBJ2-1; D might be TRBD1 or TRBD2, each matching 5 bases. The CDR3 extends over 15 amino acids. Trimming pared 4 bases from V and 8 bases from J, leaving 18 bases between. CDR1 is MNHEY, CDR2 SMNVEV, per germline (reference sequence).

The chain combines TRBV4-3 with TRBJ1-4; no firm D call. CDR1 and CDR2 from the germline V gene are LGHNA and YSLEER. The CDR3 consists of 14 residues. Trimming left V 0 bases short and J 8 bases short, with 10 bases between. The CDR3 loop is CASSQEAIQEKLFF. The CDR3 DNA is TGCGCCAGCAGCCAAGAAGCAATTCAAGAAAAACTGTTTTTT.

This chain links TRBV7-2 with TRBJ2-2; possibly TRBD1 or TRBD2 for D (5 bases each). V lost 3 bases and J 4 bases, leaving 9 bases between the germline ends. The germline CDR1 and CDR2 sequences are SGHTA and FQGNSA. This CDR3 has 14 residues. As DNA, the CDR3 is TGTGCCAGCAGCTTCGGGACGGCCACCGGGGAGCTGTTTTTT. The encoded protein is CASSFGTATGELFF.

The chain couples TRBV5-1 to TRBJ2-7; no clear D. The germline V gene has CDR1 SGHRS and CDR2 YFSETQ. The CDR3 spans 14 residues. The V gene lost 1 base and the J gene lost 0 bases, with 8 bases spanning the gap. The CDR3 here is CASSLWATSYEQYF. CDR3 bases: TGCGCCAGCAGCTTGTGGGCCACCTCCTACGAGCAGTACTTC.

The V and J genes are TRBV23-1 and TRBJ2-7, with D possibly TRBD2 on 6 matching bases. TRBV23-1 qualifies as an ORF whose function is uncertain. V lost 5 bases and J 4 bases, leaving 24 bases between the germline ends. The CDR3 length is 17 residues. The CDR3 coding sequence is TGCGCCAGCAGTTCCGGAGTGAGGTTGGGACTTCGGTACGAGCAGTACTTC. Encoded protein: CASSSGVRLGLRYEQYF.

Only a few counts were recorded for this clone. CDR3 sequence (DNA): TGCGCCAGCAGCGGCAGGGGCTACAATGAGCAGTTCTTC. As protein: CASSGRGYNEQFF. V and J are TRBV5-1 and TRBJ2-1; weak D call: TRBD1 (6 bases). The CDR3 loop spans 13 amino acids. Germline CDR1 is SGHRS and CDR2 is YFSETQ. V was shortened by 4 bases and J by 3 bases, with 8 bases between the two germline ends.

This clone was observed a few times. V and J are TRBV2 and TRBJ1-5, with D perhaps matching TRBD1 (5 bases). CDR1 is SNHLY and CDR2 is FYNNEI in the germline V gene. The ends were cut back, 4 bases at V and 2 bases at J, with 12 bases in the middle. The CDR3 covers 15 residues. In DNA, the CDR3 is TGTGCCAGCAGTGTTGGGAGGGGACGCAATCAGCCCCAGCATTTT. Its protein product is CASSVGRGRNQPQHF.

V gene TRBV19 combines with J gene TRBJ2-6; tentatively, D is TRBD1 or TRBD2 (6 bases each). V lost 6 bases and J 0 bases, leaving 15 bases between the germline ends. CDR3 size: 17 residues. CDR1 LNHDA and CDR2 SQIVND come from the germline V gene (reference sequence). DNA of the CDR3: TGTGCCAGTAGATGGGGGGCCTCCTTCTCTGGGGCCAACGTCCTGACTTTC. Protein product: CASRWGASFSGANVLTF.

The V call is TRBV4-3, the J call TRBJ2-7; 7 bases map to TRBD2. V shed 0 bases and J 3 bases; nucleotides not matched to a gene: 2. Germline values: CDR1 LGHNA, CDR2 YSLEER. This CDR3 is 14 amino acids long. CDR3 amino acids: CASSQDGGGYEQYF. The CDR3 nucleotides read TGCGCCAGCAGCCAAGATGGGGGGGGCTACGAGCAGTACTTC.

The J gene is TRBJ1-1, the V gene TRBV6-4; TRBD1 matches 7 bases. V lost 5 bases and J lost 4; bases outside the gene matches: 7. The CDR3 length is 14 residues. Germline V lookup: CDR1 MRHNA, CDR2 SNTAGT. CDR3 DNA sequence: TGTGCCAGCAGTCAAACAGGGGTAGGCACTGAAGCTTTCTTT. This sequence encodes CASSQTGVGTEAFF.

This chain connects TRBV2 to TRBJ2-7; 8 nucleotides line up with TRBD1. CDR3 length: 15 residues. Germline loops: CDR1 SNHLY, CDR2 FYNNEI. Trimming took 3 bases from V and 5 from J; bases not matched to a gene: 9. Written as DNA, the CDR3 is TGTGCCAGCAGTGATTCCAGGGGGCGCAGCCACGAGCAGTACTTC. Protein product: CASSDSRGRSHEQYF.

The chain recombines TRBV6-6 with TRBJ2-7; D not resolved. Germline-derived CDR1 and CDR2 are MNHNY and SVGAGI (reference sequence). Trimming removed 5 bases from V and 5 bases from J, with 7 bases in between. CDR3 length: 11 amino acids. This CDR3 is CASSPRDEQYF. The CDR3 coding sequence is TGTGCCAGCAGTCCCCGGGACGAGCAGTACTTC.

The chain is built from TRBV6-1 and TRBJ1-1; 7 bases match TRBD1. This CDR3 is built from 14 residues. Germline V gene sequence: CDR1 MNHNS, CDR2 SASEGT. V was clipped by 2 bases and J by 11 bases; unmatched bases: 11. DNA of the CDR3: TGTGCCAGCAGTGAAAACCCCTTAGACAGGGCGGCTTTCTTT. Translating it yields CASSENPLDRAAFF.

J is TRBJ2-7 and V is TRBV29-1; perhaps TRBD1 as D (7 bases). The CDR3 runs to 15 residues. V lost 6 bases and J lost 2, with 20 bases in between. CDR1 and CDR2 (germline): SQVTM, ANQGSEA. The CDR3 nucleotides are TGCAGCGTCTACGGGACAGCCGGGGGTCCCTACGAGCAGTACTTC. Amino acids: CSVYGTAGGPYEQYF.

The DNA of the CDR3 is TGTGCCAGCGGGACTTTCGGCTCTGGAAACACCATATATTTT. It yields the protein CASGTFGSGNTIYF. V gene TRBV5-4 combines with J gene TRBJ1-3, with a possible D match to TRBD1 (5 bases). Trimming took off 7 bases at V and 0 bases at J, with 11 bases between the two ends. This CDR3 comprises 14 residues. Germline-derived CDR1 and CDR2 are SGHNT and YYREEE (reference sequence).

The CDR3: CATSRDLPDRGREQYF. Written as DNA, the CDR3 is TGTGCCACCAGCAGAGATCTTCCGGACAGGGGGCGCGAGCAGTACTTC. The chain couples TRBV15 to TRBJ2-7, with 11 bases lining up with TRBD1. Germline-derived CDR1 and CDR2 are LNHNV and YYDKDF (reference sequence). The CDR3 covers 16 residues. With V trimmed by 0 bases and J by 6 bases, 7 bases remained unmatched.